One sample yielded the 10 T cell receptor beta chains listed below, sequenced in a study of T-cell reconstitution after alpha-beta-depleted transplantation in children. This sample's TCRbeta library carried unique molecular identifier barcodes. TCRdb re-called the PCR reads through MiXCR, storing one row per CDR3 protein. This repertoire shows 440,000 or so distinct CDR3 sequences, 43% found once; its top ten account for approximately 30%. Material: PBMCs, obtained before TCRalphabeta/CD19-depleted stem cell transplant. These receptors all come from a girl aged 2 to 9 with aplastic anemia, due to receive a stem cell transplant.

The V gene is TRBV5-1, the J gene TRBJ2-7; D ambiguous. With 0 bases removed from V and 1 base from J, the gap between germline ends came to 20 bases. Germline assignment: CDR1 SGHRS and CDR2 YFSETQ. The CDR3 runs 18 residues. The CDR3 loop is CASSLANQNVGRSYEQYF. The CDR3 nucleotides are TGCGCCAGCAGCTTGGCCAATCAGAATGTCGGCCGGTCCTACGAGCAGTACTTC.

The chain joins TRBV20-1 to TRBJ2-7; TRBD1 matches 8 bases. Germline CDR1 and CDR2: DFQATT and SNEGSKA (reference sequence). This CDR3 is 14 amino acids long. The trim removed 3 bases at V and 2 bases at J, leaving 6 bases unmatched. CDR3 sequence: CSASRSDRAYEQYF. CDR3 in DNA: TGCAGTGCTAGTCGCTCGGACAGGGCCTACGAGCAGTACTTC.

There are a few counts of this clonotype. The V gene is TRBV7-8, the J gene TRBJ2-1; tentatively, D is TRBD2 (6 bases). In germline, CDR1 is SGHVS, CDR2 FQNEAQ. Between the trimmed V and J ends, which lost 1 base and 6 bases, there was a span of 10 bases. The CDR3 extends over 14 amino acids. The CDR3 loop reads CASSLDPSANEQFF. DNA for the CDR3: TGTGCCAGCAGCTTAGATCCTAGCGCCAATGAGCAGTTCTTC.

The V gene is TRBV20-1, the J gene TRBJ1-1; maybe TRBD1 (5 bases). Germline CDR1 and CDR2: DFQATT and SNEGSKA (reference sequence). Trimming pared 6 bases from V and 0 bases from J, leaving 14 bases between. The CDR3 extends over 14 amino acids. This chain's CDR3 is CSAQGGLMNTEAFF. CDR3 bases: TGCAGTGCCCAGGGTGGTCTTATGAACACTGAAGCTTTCTTT.

V and J are TRBV2 and TRBJ2-7; D is uncertain. Germline assignment: CDR1 SNHLY and CDR2 FYNNEI. The ends were cut back, 2 bases at V and 2 bases at J, with 10 bases in the middle. This CDR3 has 14 amino acids. This chain's CDR3 is CASSEKGSPYEQYF. CDR3 nucleotides: TGTGCCAGCAGTGAAAAGGGATCCCCCTACGAGCAGTACTTC.

Many counts were recorded for this clonotype. The chain recombines TRBV6-6 with TRBJ2-7, with 11 bases that match TRBD2. CDR1 is MNHNY, CDR2 SVGAGI, per germline (reference sequence). Unmatched junction bases numbered 9, after V lost 6 bases and J lost 8 bases. This CDR3 has 14 amino acids. The CDR3 is CASRSLAGEAKQYF. CDR3 sequence (DNA): TGTGCCAGCAGGTCACTAGCGGGAGAGGCTAAGCAGTACTTC.

J is TRBJ2-5 and V is TRBV5-1, with D perhaps matching TRBD1 (5 bases). CDR3 length: 14 amino acids. V was trimmed by 1 base and J by 3 bases, leaving 10 bases between them. The germline V gene has CDR1 SGHRS and CDR2 YFSETQ. The CDR3 here is CASSLWQGEETQYF. CDR3 coding DNA: TGCGCCAGCAGCTTGTGGCAAGGGGAAGAGACCCAGTACTTC.

CDR3 in DNA: TGTGCCAGCAGCTCTCTAGCGGCGGAGGGTAATGAGCAGTTCTTC. This sequence encodes CASSSLAAEGNEQFF. The V call is TRBV5-4, the J call TRBJ2-1; TRBD2 agrees at 7 bases. Germline V lookup: CDR1 SGHNT, CDR2 YYREEE (reference sequence). This CDR3 contains 15 residues. V was clipped by 3 bases and J by 7 bases; unmatched bases: 10.

This rearrangement joins TRBV10-3 to TRBJ2-1; the match to TRBD2 covers 8 bases. The CDR3 loop spans 16 amino acids. Trimming cost V 0 bases and J 3 bases; bases outside gene matches: 4. CDR1 ENHRY and CDR2 SYGVKD come from the germline V gene. This chain's CDR3 is CAISESSGGGYNEQFF. The CDR3 nucleotides are TGTGCCATCAGTGAGTCGTCCGGGGGGGGCTACAATGAGCAGTTCTTC.

The chain links TRBV20-1 to TRBJ1-2; possible D gene TRBD1, 6 bases. V shed 6 bases and J shed 3 bases, with 17 bases lying between them. The CDR3 sequence is 14 residues long. Germline V lookup: CDR1 DFQATT, CDR2 SNEGSKA (reference sequence). CDR3 nucleotides: TGCAGTGCAGTAAACAGGGAATTGGACTATGGCTACACCTTC. It yields the protein CSAVNRELDYGYTF.